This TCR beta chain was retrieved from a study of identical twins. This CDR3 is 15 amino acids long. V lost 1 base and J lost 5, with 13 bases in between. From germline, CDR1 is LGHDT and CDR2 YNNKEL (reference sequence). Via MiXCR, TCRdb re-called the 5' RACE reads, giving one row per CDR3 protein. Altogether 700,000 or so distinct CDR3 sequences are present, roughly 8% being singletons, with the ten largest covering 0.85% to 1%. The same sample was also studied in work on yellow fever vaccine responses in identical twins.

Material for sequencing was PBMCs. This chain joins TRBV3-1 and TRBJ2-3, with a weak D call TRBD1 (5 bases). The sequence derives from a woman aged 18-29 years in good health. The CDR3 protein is CASSQGGGRKDTQYF. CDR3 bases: TGTGCCAGCAGCCAAGGGGGCGGTAGGAAAGATACGCAGTATTTT.